This T cell receptor beta chain comes out of a study of T cell responses to AZD1222 COVID-19 vaccine. The study, taken as a whole, reports: Spike-specific TCR breadth and depth went up after people got two AZD1222 doses.

Turning to this clone: Its cognate antigen is unknown.

The germline V gene encodes CDR1 SGHVS and CDR2 FNYEAQ. Trimming took off 4 bases at V and 9 bases at J, with 16 bases between the two ends. This CDR3 spans 15 amino acids. Sequencing used immunoSEQ multiplex PCR; TCRdb keeps in-frame clones, though not all of them. The data show 150,000 to 180,000 clones, with 90% seen just once and roughly 1.6% held by the top ten. Sequencing was performed on peripheral blood, taken 28 days after the second AZD1222 dose. The TCR was taken from an adult who received the AZD1222 COVID-19 vaccine. The chain combines TRBV7-6 with TRBJ1-6; D may be TRBD1 (5 bases). The CDR3 coding sequence is TGTGCCAGCAGCTCATGGACGGCGGGGGGTTCACCCCTCCACTTT. Its protein is CASSSWTAGGSPLHF.